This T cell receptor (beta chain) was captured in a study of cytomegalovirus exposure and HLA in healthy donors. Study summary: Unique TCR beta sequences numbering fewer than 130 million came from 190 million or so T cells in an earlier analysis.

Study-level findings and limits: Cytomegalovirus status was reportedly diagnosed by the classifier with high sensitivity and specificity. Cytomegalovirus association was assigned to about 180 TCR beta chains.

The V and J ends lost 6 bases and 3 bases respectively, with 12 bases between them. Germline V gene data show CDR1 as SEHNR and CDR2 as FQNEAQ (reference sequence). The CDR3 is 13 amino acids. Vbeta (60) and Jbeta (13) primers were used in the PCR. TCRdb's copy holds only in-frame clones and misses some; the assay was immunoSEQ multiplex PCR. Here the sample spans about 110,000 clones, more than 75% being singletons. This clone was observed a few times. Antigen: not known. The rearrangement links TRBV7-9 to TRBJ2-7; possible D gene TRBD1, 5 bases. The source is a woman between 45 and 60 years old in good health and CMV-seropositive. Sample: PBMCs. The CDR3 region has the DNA TGTGCCAGCAGTCCTCAGGGATTCTACGAGCAGTACTTC. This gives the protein CASSPQGFYEQYF.